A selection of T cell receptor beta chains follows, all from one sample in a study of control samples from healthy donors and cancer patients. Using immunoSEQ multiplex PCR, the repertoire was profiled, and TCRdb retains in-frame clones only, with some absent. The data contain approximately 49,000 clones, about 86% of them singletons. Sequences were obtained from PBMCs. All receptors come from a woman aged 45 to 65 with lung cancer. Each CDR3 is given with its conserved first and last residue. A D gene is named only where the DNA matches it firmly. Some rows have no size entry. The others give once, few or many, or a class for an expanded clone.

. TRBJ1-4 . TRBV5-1 CASSLGGSLNEKLFF TGCGCCAGCAGCTTGGGGGGCAGCCTGAATGAAAAACTGTTTTTT
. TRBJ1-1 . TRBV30 CATERVGFTEAFF TGTGCCACCGAAAGGGTTGGGTTCACTGAAGCTTTCTTT
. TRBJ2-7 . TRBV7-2 CASSFRGPMNSYEQYF TGTGCCAGCAGCTTCCGGGGACCTATGAACTCCTACGAGCAGTACTTC
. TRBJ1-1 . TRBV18 CARGTGGARGTEAFF TGTGCCAGGGGCACGGGGGGGGCGAGGGGCACTGAAGCTTTCTTT
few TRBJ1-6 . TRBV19 CASSIQEDNSPLHF TGTGCCAGTAGTATACAGGAGGATAATTCACCCCTCCACTTT
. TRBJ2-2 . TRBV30 CAWSRVGITGELFF TGTGCCTGGAGTCGTGTGGGGATCACCGGGGAGCTGTTTTTT
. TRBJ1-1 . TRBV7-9 CALGEAFF TGTGCCCTAGGCGAAGCTTTCTTT
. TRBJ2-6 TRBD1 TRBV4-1 CASSQEIGQESSGANVLTF TGCGCCAGCAGCCAAGAAATAGGACAGGAGAGCTCTGGGGCCAACGTCCTGACTTTC
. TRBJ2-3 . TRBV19 CASSLGAGTTDTQYF TGTGCCAGTAGTCTAGGCGCGGGTACCACAGATACGCAGTATTTT
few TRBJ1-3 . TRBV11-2 CASNLGGVRSGNTIYF TGTGCCAGCAATTTAGGTGGGGTTCGCTCTGGAAACACCATATATTTT
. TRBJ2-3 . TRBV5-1 CASSLTGRSTDTQYF TGCGCCAGCAGCTTGACAGGCCGGAGCACAGATACGCAGTATTTT
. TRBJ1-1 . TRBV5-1 CASTLGTPDMNTEAFF TGCGCCAGCACCCTTGGAACGCCCGATATGAACACTGAAGCTTTCTTT
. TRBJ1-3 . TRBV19 CASSIGSTGPSGNTIYF TGTGCCAGTAGTATAGGGTCTACAGGGCCCTCTGGAAACACCATATATTTT
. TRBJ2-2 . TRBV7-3 CASSFGGRGTGELFF TGTGCCAGCAGCTTTGGGGGCCGCGGCACCGGGGAGCTGTTTTTT
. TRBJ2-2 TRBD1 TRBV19 CASSKTGAGELFF TGTGCCAGTAGTAAGACAGGGGCCGGGGAGCTGTTTTTT
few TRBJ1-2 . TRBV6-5 CASSYSGVEGYTF TGTGCCAGCAGTTACTCGGGGGTGGAGGGCTACACCTTC
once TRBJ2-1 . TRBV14 CASSEIWGSGQFF TGTGCCAGCAGCGAGATCTGGGGAAGCGGACAGTTCTTC
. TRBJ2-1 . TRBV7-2 CASSLTWNNEQFF TGTGCCAGCAGCTTAACCTGGAACAATGAGCAGTTCTTC
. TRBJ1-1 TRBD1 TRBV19 CASSRTGAPDTEAFF TGTGCCAGTAGTAGGACAGGGGCTCCGGACACTGAAGCTTTCTTT
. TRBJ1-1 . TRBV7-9 CASSRGELLTEAFF TGTGCCAGCAGCCGAGGGGAGTTACTCACTGAAGCTTTCTTT
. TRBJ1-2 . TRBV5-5 CASTGTVGEGYTF TGTGCCAGCACCGGGACGGTAGGCGAGGGCTACACCTTC
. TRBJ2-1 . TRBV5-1 CASSLFGRDNEQFF TGCGCCAGCAGCTTATTTGGACGCGACAATGAGCAGTTCTTC
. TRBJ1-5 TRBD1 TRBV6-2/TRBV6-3 CASRYRGTGQPQHF TGTGCCAGCAGATACAGGGGGACTGGGCAGCCCCAGCATTTT
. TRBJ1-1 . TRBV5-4 CASSLLDKPEAFF TGTGCCAGCAGCTTGTTAGATAAACCTGAAGCTTTCTTT
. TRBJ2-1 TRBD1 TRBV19 CASSLVGGGSYNEQFF TGTGCCAGTAGTCTGGTAGGGGGCGGCTCCTACAATGAGCAGTTCTTC
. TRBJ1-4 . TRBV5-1 CASSALGGLNEKLFF TGCGCCAGCAGTGCTCTCGGCGGGCTGAATGAAAAACTGTTTTTT
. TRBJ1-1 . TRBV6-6 CAAREGGAFGTEAFF TGTGCCGCCAGGGAGGGGGGCGCGTTCGGAACTGAAGCTTTCTTT
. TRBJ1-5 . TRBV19 CASRTAAAAHQPQHF TGTGCCAGTAGGACCGCGGCGGCCGCCCATCAGCCCCAGCATTTT
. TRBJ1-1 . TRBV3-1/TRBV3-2 CASSSRGVISLNTEAFF TGTGCCAGCAGCTCCCGGGGAGTTATAAGTCTGAACACTGAAGCTTTCTTT
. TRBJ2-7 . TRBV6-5 CASSYSPDSGQYF TGTGCCAGCAGTTACTCGCCCGACTCGGGTCAGTACTTC
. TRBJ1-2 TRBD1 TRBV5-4 CASSPQGADYGYTF TGTGCCAGCAGCCCACAGGGGGCTGACTATGGCTACACCTTC
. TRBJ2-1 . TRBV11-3 CASSPVGQGSYNEQFF TGTGCCAGCAGCCCGGTGGGGCAGGGCTCCTACAATGAGCAGTTCTTC
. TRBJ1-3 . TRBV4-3 CASSQDRPVGNTIYF TGCGCCAGCAGCCAAGATCGTCCGGTAGGAAACACCATATATTTT
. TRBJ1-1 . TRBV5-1 CASSLTADTEAFF TGCGCCAGCAGCTTGACAGCGGACACTGAAGCTTTCTTT
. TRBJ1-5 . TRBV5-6 CASSLGGLDNQPQHF TGTGCCAGCAGCTTGGGGGGGCTCGACAATCAGCCCCAGCATTTT